The rows below give T cell receptor beta chains drawn from one sample of a study of blood T cell repertoires in COVID-19. Clones were read by immunoSEQ multiplex PCR, and TCRdb kept only the in-frame ones, dropping some. The sample yields a few hundred thousand clones, about 86% seen once. The sample consisted of PBMCs or T cells enriched from blood (not recorded which). These receptors originate from a man aged 25 to 40 with acute COVID-19. CDR3s include the opening cysteine and the closing phenylalanine or tryptophan. The order of the fields is V gene, J gene, D gene, clone size, CDR3 protein, CDR3 DNA. The D gene is left open where the match is weak. A row's size may be missing; if present it is once, few, many or a size class.

V gene: TRBV6-5
J gene: TRBJ1-2
D gene: .
clone size: .
CDR3 protein: CASSPQGGNGYTF
CDR3 DNA: TGTGCCAGCAGTCCCCAGGGAGGTAATGGCTACACCTTC

V gene: TRBV4-1
J gene: TRBJ2-3
D gene: TRBD1
clone size: .
CDR3 protein: CASREQGADTQYF
CDR3 DNA: TGCGCCAGCAGGGAACAGGGGGCAGATACGCAGTATTTT

V gene: TRBV14
J gene: TRBJ2-1
D gene: .
clone size: .
CDR3 protein: CASSQDNLGEQFF
CDR3 DNA: TGTGCCAGCAGCCAGGACAATCTCGGTGAGCAGTTCTTC

V gene: TRBV5-8
J gene: TRBJ1-6
D gene: .
clone size: .
CDR3 protein: CASNELSPLHF
CDR3 DNA: TGTGCCAGCAACGAGTTATCACCCCTCCACTTT

V gene: TRBV5-4
J gene: TRBJ1-2
D gene: TRBD1
clone size: .
CDR3 protein: CASTVHRGKYYGYTF
CDR3 DNA: TGTGCCAGCACCGTACACAGGGGGAAGTACTATGGCTACACCTTC

V gene: TRBV30
J gene: TRBJ1-1
D gene: .
clone size: .
CDR3 protein: CAWNLGGETEAFF
CDR3 DNA: TGTGCCTGGAATCTGGGAGGGGAAACTGAAGCTTTCTTT

V gene: TRBV27
J gene: TRBJ1-1
D gene: .
clone size: .
CDR3 protein: CATGGGMNTEAFF
CDR3 DNA: TGTGCCACCGGGGGGGGGATGAACACTGAAGCTTTCTTT

V gene: TRBV5-4
J gene: TRBJ2-1
D gene: TRBD1
clone size: once
CDR3 protein: CASSPGQVGANEQFF
CDR3 DNA: TGTGCCAGCAGCCCGGGACAGGTGGGGGCCAATGAGCAGTTCTTC

V gene: TRBV3-1/TRBV3-2
J gene: TRBJ1-6
D gene: .
clone size: once
CDR3 protein: CASSQAGEGNSPLHF
CDR3 DNA: TGTGCCAGCAGCCAAGCTGGGGAGGGCAATTCACCCCTCCACTTT

V gene: TRBV6-5
J gene: TRBJ1-2
D gene: .
clone size: .
CDR3 protein: CASSSGAVDYGYTF
CDR3 DNA: TGTGCCAGCAGTTCTGGGGCAGTCGACTATGGCTACACCTTC